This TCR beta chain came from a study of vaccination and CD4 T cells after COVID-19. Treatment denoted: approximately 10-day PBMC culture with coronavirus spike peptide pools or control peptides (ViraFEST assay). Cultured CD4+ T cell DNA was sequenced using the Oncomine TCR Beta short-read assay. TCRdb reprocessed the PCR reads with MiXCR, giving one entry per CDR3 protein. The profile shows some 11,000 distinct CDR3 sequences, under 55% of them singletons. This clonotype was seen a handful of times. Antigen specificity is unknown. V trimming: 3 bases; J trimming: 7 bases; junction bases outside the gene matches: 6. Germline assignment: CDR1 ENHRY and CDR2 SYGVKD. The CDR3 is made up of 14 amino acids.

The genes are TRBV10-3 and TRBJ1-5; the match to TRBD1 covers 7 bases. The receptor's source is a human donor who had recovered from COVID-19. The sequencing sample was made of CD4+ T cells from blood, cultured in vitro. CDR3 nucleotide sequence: TGTGCCATCAGTGAATCAGGGGGTAACCAGCCCCAGCATTTT. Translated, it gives CAISESGGNQPQHF.